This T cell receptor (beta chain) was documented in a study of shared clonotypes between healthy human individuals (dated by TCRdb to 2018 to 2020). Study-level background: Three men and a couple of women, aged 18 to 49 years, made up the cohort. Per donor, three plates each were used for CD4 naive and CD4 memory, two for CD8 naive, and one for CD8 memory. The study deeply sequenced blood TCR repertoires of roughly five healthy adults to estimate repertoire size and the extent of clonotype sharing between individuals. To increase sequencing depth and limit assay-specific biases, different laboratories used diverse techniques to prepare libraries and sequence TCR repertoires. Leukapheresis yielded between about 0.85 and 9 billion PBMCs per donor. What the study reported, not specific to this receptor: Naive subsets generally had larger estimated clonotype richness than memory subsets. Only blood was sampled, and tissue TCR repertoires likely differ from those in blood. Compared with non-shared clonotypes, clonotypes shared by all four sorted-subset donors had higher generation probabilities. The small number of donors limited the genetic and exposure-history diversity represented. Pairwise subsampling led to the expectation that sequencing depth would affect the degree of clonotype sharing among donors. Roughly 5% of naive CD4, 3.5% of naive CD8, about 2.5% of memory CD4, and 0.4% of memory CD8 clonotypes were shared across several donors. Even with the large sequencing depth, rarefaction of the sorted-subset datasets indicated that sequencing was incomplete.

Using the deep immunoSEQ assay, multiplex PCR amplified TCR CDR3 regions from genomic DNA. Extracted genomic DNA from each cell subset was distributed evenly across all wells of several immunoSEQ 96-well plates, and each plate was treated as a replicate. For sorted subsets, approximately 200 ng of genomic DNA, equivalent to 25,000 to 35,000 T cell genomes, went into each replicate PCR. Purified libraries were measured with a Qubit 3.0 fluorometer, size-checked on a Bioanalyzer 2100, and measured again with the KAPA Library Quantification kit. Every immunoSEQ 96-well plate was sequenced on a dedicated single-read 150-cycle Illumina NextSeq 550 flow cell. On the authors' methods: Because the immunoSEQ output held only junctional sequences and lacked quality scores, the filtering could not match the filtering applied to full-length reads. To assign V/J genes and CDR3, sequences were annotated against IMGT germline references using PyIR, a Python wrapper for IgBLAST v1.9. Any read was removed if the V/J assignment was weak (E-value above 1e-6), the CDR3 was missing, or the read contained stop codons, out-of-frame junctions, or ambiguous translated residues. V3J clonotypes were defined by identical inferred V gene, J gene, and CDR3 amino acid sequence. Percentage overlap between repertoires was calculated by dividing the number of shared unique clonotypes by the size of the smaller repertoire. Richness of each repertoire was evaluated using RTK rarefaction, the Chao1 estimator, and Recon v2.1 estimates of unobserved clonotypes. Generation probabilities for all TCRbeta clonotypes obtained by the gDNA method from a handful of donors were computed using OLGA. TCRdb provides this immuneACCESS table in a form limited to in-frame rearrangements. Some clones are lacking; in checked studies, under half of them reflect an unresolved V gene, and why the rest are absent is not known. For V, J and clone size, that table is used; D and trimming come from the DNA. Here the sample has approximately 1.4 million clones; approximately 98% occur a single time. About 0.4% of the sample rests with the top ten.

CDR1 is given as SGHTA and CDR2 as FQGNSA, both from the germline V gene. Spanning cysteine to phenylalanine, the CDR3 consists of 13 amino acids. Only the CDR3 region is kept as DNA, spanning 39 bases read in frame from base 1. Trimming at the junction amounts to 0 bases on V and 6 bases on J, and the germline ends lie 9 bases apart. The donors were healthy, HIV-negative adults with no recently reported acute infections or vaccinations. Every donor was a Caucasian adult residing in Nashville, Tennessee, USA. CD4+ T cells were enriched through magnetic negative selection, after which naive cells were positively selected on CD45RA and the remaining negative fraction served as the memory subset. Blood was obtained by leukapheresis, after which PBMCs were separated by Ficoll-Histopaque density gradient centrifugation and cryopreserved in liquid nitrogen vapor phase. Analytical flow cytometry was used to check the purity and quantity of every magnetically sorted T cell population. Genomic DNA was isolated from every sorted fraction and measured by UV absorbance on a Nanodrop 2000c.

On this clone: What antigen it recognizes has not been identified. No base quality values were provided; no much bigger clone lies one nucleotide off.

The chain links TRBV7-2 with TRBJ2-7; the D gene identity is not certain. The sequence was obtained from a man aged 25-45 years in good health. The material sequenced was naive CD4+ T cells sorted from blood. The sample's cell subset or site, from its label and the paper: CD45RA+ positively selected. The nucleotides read TGTGCCAGCAGCTTAGCGCTATACCGCGAGCAGTACTTC. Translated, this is CASSLALYREQYF.